This TCR beta chain derives from a study of T cell responses to AZD1222 COVID-19 vaccine. Study results and caveats: Donors in the cohort were predominantly white British and more often female, and clonal diversity was possibly underestimated.

This CDR3 has 16 amino acids. V lost 2 bases and J lost 0; bases outside the gene matches: 6. Germline V lookup: CDR1 MNHEY, CDR2 SVGAGI. Concerning this clone: Antigen specificity is unknown.

Sequencing used immunoSEQ multiplex PCR; TCRdb keeps in-frame clones, though not all of them. The table lists under 150,000 clones, around 90% of them singletons. Specimen: peripheral blood, collected on day 0 of AZD1222 vaccination. The TCR sequence derives from an adult in good health. The chain couples TRBV6-5 to TRBJ2-7, with TRBD2 identical over 8 bases. In nucleotides, the CDR3 is TGTGCCAGCAGTTACGGCCCCGGGACTAGCTCCTACGAGCAGTACTTC. It translates to CASSYGPGTSSYEQYF.